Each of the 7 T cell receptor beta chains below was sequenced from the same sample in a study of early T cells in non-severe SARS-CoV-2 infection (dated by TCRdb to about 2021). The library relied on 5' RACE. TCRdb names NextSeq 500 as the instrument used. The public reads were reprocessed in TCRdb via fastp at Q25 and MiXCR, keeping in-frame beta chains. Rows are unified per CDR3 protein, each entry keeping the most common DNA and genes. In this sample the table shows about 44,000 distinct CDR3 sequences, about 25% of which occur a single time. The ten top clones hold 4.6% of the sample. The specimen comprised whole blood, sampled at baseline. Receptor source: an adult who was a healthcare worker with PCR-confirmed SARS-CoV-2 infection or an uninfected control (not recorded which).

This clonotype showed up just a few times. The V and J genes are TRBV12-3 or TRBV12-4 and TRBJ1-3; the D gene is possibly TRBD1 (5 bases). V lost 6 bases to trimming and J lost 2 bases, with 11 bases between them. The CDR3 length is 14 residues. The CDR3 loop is CASSQTGTGNTIYF. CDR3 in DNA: TGTGCCAGCAGCCAAACAGGAACTGGAAACACCATATATTTT.

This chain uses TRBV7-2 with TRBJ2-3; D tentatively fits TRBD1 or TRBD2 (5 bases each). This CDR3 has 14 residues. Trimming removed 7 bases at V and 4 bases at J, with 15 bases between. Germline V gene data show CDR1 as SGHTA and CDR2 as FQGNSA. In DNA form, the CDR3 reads TGTGCCAGCACGCCGGGACCCCAGGCAGATACGCAGTATTTT. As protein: CASTPGPQADTQYF. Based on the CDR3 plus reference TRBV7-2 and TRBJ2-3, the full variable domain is GAGVSQSPSNKVTEKGKDVELRCDPISGHTALYWYRQSLGQGLEFLIYFQGNSAPDKSGLPSDRFSAERTGGSVSTLTIQRTQQEDSAVYLCASTPGPQADTQYFGPGTRLTVL.

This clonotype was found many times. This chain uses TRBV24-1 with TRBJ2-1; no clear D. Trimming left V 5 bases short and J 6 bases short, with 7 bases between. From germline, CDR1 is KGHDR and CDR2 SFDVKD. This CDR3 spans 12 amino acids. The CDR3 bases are TGTGCCACCAGTGCAACAGCCAATGAGCAGTTCTTC. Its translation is CATSATANEQFF.

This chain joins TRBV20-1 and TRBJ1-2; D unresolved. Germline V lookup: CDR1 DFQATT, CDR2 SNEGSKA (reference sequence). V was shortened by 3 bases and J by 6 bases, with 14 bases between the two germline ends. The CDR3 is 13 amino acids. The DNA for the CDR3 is TGCAGTGCTAGGCCCCTAAACTGGAATGGCTACACCTTC. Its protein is CSARPLNWNGYTF.

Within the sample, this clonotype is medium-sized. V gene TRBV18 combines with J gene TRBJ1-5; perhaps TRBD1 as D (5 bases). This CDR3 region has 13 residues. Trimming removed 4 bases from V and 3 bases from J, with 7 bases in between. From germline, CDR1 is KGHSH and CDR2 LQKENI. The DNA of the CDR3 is TGTGCCAGCTCACAGGGGCCCAATCAGCCCCAGCATTTT. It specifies CASSQGPNQPQHF.

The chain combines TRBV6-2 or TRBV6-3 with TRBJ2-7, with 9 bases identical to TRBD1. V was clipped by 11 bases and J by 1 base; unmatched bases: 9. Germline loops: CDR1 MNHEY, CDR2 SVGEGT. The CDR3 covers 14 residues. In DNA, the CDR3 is TGTGCCCGCAACTGGGGACAGGGATCCTACGAGCAGTACTTC. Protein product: CARNWGQGSYEQYF.

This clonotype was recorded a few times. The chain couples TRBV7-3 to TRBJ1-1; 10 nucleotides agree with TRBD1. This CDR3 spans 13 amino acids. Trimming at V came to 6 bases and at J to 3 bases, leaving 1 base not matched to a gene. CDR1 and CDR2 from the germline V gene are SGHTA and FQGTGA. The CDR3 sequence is CASRGTGDTEAFF. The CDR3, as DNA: TGTGCCAGCAGGGGGACAGGGGACACTGAAGCTTTCTTT.